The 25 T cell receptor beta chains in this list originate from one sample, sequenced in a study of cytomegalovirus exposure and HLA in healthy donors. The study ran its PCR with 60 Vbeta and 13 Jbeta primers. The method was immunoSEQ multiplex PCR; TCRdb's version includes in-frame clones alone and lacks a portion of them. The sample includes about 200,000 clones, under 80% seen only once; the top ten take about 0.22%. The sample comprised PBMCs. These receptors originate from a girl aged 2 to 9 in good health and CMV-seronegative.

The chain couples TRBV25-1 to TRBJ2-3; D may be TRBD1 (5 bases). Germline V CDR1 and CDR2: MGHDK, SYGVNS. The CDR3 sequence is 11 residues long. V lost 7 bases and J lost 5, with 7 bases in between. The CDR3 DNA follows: TGTGCCAGCACAAGGGGAGATACGCAGTATTTT. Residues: CASTRGDTQYF.

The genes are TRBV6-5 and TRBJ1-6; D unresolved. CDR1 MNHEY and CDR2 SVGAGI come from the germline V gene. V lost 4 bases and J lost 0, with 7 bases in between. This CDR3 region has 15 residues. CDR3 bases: TGTGCCAGCAGTTGGCGGTCCTCCTATAATTCACCCCTCCACTTT. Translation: CASSWRSSYNSPLHF.

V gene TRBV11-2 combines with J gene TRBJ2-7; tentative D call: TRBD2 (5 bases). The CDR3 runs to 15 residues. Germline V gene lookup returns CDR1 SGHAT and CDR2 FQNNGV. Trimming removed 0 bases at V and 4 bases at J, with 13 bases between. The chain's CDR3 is CASSLDGAGPYEQYF. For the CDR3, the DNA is TGTGCCAGCAGCTTAGACGGCGCGGGTCCGTACGAGCAGTACTTC.

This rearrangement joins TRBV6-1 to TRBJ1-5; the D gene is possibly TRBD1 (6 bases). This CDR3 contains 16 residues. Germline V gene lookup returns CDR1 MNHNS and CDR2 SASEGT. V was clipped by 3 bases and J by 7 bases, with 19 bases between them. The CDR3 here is CASSDGLGWTVQPQHF. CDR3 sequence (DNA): TGTGCCAGCAGTGATGGTCTGGGTTGGACAGTCCAGCCCCAGCATTTT.

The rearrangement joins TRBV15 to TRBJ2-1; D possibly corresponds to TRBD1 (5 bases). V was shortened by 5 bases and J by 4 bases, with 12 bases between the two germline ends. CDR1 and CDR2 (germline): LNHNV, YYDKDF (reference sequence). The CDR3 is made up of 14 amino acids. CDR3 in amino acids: CATSSQGPYNEQFF. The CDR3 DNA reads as TGTGCCACCAGCTCCCAGGGCCCGTACAATGAGCAGTTCTTC.

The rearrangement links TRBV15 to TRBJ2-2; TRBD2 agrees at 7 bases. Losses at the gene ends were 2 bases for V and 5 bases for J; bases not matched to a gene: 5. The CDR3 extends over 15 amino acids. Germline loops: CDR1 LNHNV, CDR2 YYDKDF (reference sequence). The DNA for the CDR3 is TGTGCCACCAGCAGACCCGATAGCGGGACCGGGGAGCTGTTTTTT. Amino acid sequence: CATSRPDSGTGELFF. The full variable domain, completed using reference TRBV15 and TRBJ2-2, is DAMVIQNPRYQVTQFGKPVTLSCSQTLNHNVMYWYQQKSSQAPKLLFHYYDKDFNNEADTPDNFQSRRPNTSFCFLDIRSPGLGDTAMYLCATSRPDSGTGELFFGEGSRLTVL.

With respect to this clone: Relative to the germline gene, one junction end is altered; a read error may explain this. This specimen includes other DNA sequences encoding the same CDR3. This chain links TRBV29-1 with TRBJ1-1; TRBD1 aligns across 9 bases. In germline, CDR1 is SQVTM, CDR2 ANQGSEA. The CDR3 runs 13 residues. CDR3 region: CSVELGQGTEAFF. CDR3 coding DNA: TGCAGCGTTGAGTTAGGACAGGGGACTGAAGCCTTCTTT.

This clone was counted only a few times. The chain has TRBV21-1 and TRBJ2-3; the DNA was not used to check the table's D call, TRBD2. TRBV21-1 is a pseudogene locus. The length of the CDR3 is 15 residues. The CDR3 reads CASSKASGISDTQYF. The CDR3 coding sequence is TGTGCCAGCAGCAAAGCTAGCGGAATTTCAGATACGCAGTATTTT.

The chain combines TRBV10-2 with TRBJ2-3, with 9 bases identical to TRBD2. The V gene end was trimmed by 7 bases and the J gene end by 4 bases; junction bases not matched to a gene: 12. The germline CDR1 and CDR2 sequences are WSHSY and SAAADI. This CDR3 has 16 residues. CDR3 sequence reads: CASTQAYSGSADTQYF. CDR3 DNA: TGCGCCAGCACCCAGGCCTATAGCGGGAGCGCAGATACGCAGTATTTT.

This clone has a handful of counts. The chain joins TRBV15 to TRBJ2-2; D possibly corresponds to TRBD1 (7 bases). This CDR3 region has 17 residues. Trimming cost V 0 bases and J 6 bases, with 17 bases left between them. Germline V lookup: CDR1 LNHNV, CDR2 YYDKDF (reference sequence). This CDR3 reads CATSRDRAGGHPGELFF. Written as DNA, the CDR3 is TGTGCCACCAGCAGAGATAGGGCAGGGGGGCATCCCGGGGAGCTGTTTTTT. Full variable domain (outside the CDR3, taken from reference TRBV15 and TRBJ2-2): DAMVIQNPRYQVTQFGKPVTLSCSQTLNHNVMYWYQQKSSQAPKLLFHYYDKDFNNEADTPDNFQSRRPNTSFCFLDIRSPGLGDTAMYLCATSRDRAGGHPGELFFGEGSRLTVL.

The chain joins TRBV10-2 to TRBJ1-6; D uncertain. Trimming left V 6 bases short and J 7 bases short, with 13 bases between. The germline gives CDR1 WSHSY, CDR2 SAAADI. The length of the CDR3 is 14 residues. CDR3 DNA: TGCGCCAGCAGCGTGCTGGGCCAGAATTCACCCCTCCACTTT. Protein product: CASSVLGQNSPLHF.

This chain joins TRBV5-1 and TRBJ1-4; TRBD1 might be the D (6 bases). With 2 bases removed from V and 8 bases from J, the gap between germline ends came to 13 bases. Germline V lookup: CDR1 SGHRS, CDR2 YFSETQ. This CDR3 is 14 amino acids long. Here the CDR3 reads CASSLTGKREKLFF. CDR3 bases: TGCGCCAGCAGCTTAACAGGGAAACGGGAAAAACTGTTTTTT.

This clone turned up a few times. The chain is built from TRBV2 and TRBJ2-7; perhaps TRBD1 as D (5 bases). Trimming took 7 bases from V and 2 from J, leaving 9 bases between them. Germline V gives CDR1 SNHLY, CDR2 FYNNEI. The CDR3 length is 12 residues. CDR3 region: CASKGQAYEQYF. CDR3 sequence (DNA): TGTGCCAGCAAAGGACAAGCCTACGAGCAGTACTTC.

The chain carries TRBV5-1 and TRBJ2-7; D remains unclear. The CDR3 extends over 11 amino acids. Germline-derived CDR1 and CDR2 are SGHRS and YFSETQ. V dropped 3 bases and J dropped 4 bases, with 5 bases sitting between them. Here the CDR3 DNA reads TGCGCCAGCAGCTCCCAGTACGAGCAGTACTTC. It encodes CASSSQYEQYF.

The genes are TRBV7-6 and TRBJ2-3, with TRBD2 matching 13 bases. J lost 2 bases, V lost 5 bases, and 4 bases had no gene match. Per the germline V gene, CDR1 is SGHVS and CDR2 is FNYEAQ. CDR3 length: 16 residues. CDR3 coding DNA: TGTGCCAGCAGCCAACTAGCGGGGGGGGTCACAGATACGCAGTATTTT. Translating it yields CASSQLAGGVTDTQYF. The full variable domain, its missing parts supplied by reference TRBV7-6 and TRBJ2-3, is GAGVSQSPRYKVTKRGQDVALRCDPISGHVSLYWYRQALGQGPEFLTYFNYEAQQDKSGLPNDRFSAERPEGSISTLTIQRTEQRDSAMYRCASSQLAGGVTDTQYFGPGTRLTVL.

DNA for the CDR3: TGCGCCAGCAGCTTTACTCCGGGACAGGGGGCAGATGGCTACACCTTC. Encoded protein: CASSFTPGQGADGYTF. This rearrangement joins TRBV5-1 to TRBJ1-2, with TRBD1 identical over 12 bases. Trimming cost V 2 bases and J 6 bases; bases outside gene matches: 8. Germline V gives CDR1 SGHRS, CDR2 YFSETQ. The CDR3 extends over 16 amino acids.

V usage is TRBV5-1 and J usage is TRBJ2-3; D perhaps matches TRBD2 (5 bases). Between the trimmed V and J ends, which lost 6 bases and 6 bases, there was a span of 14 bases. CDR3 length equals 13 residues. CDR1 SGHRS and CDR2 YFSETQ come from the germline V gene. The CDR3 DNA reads TGCGCCAGCAATATGAGGGCCACCGATACGCAGTATTTT. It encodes CASNMRATDTQYF.

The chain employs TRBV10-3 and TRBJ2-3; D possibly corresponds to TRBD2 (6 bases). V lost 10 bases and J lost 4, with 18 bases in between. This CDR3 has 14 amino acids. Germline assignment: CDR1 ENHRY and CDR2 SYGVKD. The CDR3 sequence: CATCEEGRADTQYF. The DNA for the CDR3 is TGTGCCACCTGCGAGGAGGGGCGGGCAGATACGCAGTATTTT.

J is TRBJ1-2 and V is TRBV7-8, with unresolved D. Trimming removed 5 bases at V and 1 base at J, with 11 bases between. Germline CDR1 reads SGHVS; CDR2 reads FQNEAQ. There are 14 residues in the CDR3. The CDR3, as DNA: TGTGCCAGCAGCCTCTATGGCGGTAACTATGGCTACACCTTC. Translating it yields CASSLYGGNYGYTF.

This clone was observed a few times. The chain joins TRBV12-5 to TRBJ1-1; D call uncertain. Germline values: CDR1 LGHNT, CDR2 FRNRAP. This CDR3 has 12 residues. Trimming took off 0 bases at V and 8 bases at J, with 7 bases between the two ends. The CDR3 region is CASGLVLGEAFF. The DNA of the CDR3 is TGTGCTAGTGGTTTGGTACTCGGGGAAGCTTTCTTT.

CDR3 amino acids: CASSYRETYEQYF. The CDR3 nucleotides read TGTGCCAGCAGTTACAGGGAGACCTACGAGCAGTACTTC. The rearrangement links TRBV6-5 to TRBJ2-7, with a possible D match to TRBD2 (5 bases). V was clipped by 2 bases and J by 2 bases, with 7 bases between them. Germline lookup yields CDR1 MNHEY and CDR2 SVGAGI. The CDR3 is made up of 13 amino acids.

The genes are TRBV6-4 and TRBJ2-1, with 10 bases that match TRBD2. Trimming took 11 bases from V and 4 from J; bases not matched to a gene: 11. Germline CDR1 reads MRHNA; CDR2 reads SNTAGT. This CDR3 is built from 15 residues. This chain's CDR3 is CAVAPEAGGYNEQFF. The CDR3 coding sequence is TGTGCCGTCGCGCCCGAAGCGGGGGGGTACAATGAGCAGTTCTTC.

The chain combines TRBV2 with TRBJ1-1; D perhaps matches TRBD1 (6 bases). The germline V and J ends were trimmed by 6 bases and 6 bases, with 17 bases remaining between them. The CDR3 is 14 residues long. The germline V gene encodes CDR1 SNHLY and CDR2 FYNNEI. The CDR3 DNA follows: TGTGCCAGCAGCCCGGGGAGGGGGAGGGCTGAAGCTTTCTTT. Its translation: CASSPGRGRAEAFF.

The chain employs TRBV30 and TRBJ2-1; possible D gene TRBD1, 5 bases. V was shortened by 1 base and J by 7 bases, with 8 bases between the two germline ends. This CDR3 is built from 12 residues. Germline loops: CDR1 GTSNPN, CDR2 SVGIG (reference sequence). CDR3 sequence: CAWSGGANEQFF. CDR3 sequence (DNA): TGTGCCTGGAGTGGTGGGGCAAATGAGCAGTTCTTC. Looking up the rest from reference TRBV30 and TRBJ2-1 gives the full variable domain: SQTIHQWPATLVQPVGSPLSLECTVEGTSNPNLYWYRQAAGRGLQLLFYSVGIGQISSEVPQNLSASRPQDRQFILSSKKLLLSDSGFYLCAWSGGANEQFFGPGTRLTVL.

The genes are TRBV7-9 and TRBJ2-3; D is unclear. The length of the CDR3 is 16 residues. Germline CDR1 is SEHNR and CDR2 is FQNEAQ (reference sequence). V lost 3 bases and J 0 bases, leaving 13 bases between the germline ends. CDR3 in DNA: TGTGCCAGCAGCTTTTTAGTAACTCCTAGCACAGATACGCAGTATTTT. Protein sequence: CASSFLVTPSTDTQYF.